The 9 T cell receptor beta chains below all came from one sample that was sequenced in a study of CD8 T cells in Susac syndrome. RNA amounts of roughly 0.5 to 1 ug underwent reverse transcription with random hexamers. TCRdb reprocessed the immunoSEQ multiplex PCR reads via MiXCR and lists one record per CDR3 protein. The sample lists approximately 100,000 distinct CDR3 sequences; 92% were seen once. The sample consisted of CD4+ T cells from PBMCs. The receptors shown here come from a human donor in good health.

This rearrangement joins TRBV6-2 or TRBV6-3 to TRBJ1-2, with D perhaps matching TRBD1 (5 bases). The germline V gene encodes CDR1 MNHEY and CDR2 SVGEGT. CDR3 length equals 12 residues. The ends were cut back, 11 bases at V and 6 bases at J, with 16 bases in the middle. The CDR3 sequence: CAGKEPGDGYTF. CDR3 coding DNA: TGTGCCGGCAAGGAGCCGGGGGATGGCTACACCTTC.

This chain links TRBV19 with TRBJ2-2; D assignment may be TRBD1 or TRBD2 (5 bases each). The V end lost 3 bases, the J end lost 3 bases, and 14 bases lay between the germline ends. CDR3 length: 16 amino acids. Germline loops: CDR1 LNHDA, CDR2 SQIVND (reference sequence). CDR3 protein: CASSIPGTLYTGELFF. In DNA form, the CDR3 reads TGTGCCAGTAGTATCCCCGGGACGTTGTACACCGGGGAGCTGTTTTTT.

This rearrangement joins TRBV9 to TRBJ2-3; no firm D call. In germline, CDR1 is SGDLS, CDR2 YYNGEE. Between the trimmed V and J ends, which lost 0 bases and 4 bases, there was a span of 3 bases. The CDR3 consists of 12 residues. The CDR3 bases are TGTGCCAGCAGCGTAGGGGCAGATACGCAGTATTTT. Translating gives CASSVGADTQYF.

The chain carries TRBV9 and TRBJ2-2; D is uncertain. Germline lookup yields CDR1 SGDLS and CDR2 YYNGEE. The CDR3 extends over 16 amino acids. V was shortened by 0 bases and J by 1 base, with 10 bases between the two germline ends. The DNA for the CDR3 is TGTGCCAGCAGCGTAGTGGCGCAGGAGAACACCGGGGAGCTGTTTTTT. Amino acid sequence: CASSVVAQENTGELFF. Based on the CDR3 plus reference TRBV9 and TRBJ2-2, the full variable domain is DSGVTQTPKHLITATGQRVTLRCSPRSGDLSVYWYQQSLDQGLQFLIQYYNGEERAKGNILERFSAQQFPDLHSELNLSSLELGDSALYFCASSVVAQENTGELFFGEGSRLTVL.

The chain is built from TRBV30 and TRBJ1-5; D remains unclear. This CDR3 is 14 amino acids long. Germline V gene lookup returns CDR1 GTSNPN and CDR2 SVGIG (reference sequence). Deletions cut 3 bases from V and 7 bases from J, with 16 bases between. CDR3 nucleotides: TGTGCCTGGAGCCTGGGAGGGTGGAAGCAGCCCCAGCATTTT. Its protein product is CAWSLGGWKQPQHF.

This chain links TRBV27 with TRBJ2-2; 7 bases line up with TRBD2. Germline V lookup: CDR1 MNHEY, CDR2 SMNVEV (reference sequence). This CDR3 spans 14 amino acids. Germline trimming cut 5 bases from V and 5 bases from J; bases unmatched to any gene: 5. The CDR3 region is CASSRPSGTGELFF. CDR3 coding DNA: TGTGCCAGCAGTCGCCCTAGCGGTACCGGGGAGCTGTTTTTT.

This chain connects TRBV3-1 to TRBJ2-2; D not certain. There are 11 residues in the CDR3. The V end was cut by 5 bases, the J end by 7 bases, with 5 bases between. The germline CDR1 and CDR2 sequences are LGHDT and YNNKEL (reference sequence). CDR3 in DNA: TGTGCCAGCAGCAAAATCGGGGAGCTGTTTTTT. This gives the protein CASSKIGELFF.

This clonotype was counted a single time. This rearrangement joins TRBV30 to TRBJ2-1; 7 bases align to TRBD2. V was pared by 7 bases and J by 7 bases, with 7 bases of the junction left unmatched. CDR1 is GTSNPN, CDR2 SVGIG, per germline (reference sequence). The CDR3 loop spans 12 amino acids. For the CDR3, the DNA is TGTGCCTCTGCGGGAGCCATTAATGAGCAGTTCTTC. This codes for CASAGAINEQFF. Variable domain in full (rest from reference TRBV30 and TRBJ2-1): SQTIHQWPATLVQPVGSPLSLECTVEGTSNPNLYWYRQAAGRGLQLLFYSVGIGQISSEVPQNLSASRPQDRQFILSSKKLLLSDSGFYLCASAGAINEQFFGPGTRLTVL.

This clonotype was observed a few times. The chain joins TRBV7-2 to TRBJ2-7; D may be TRBD1 or TRBD2 (5 bases each). V gave up 5 bases and J gave up 3 bases, with 14 bases separating them. Germline V lookup: CDR1 SGHTA, CDR2 FQGNSA. This CDR3 is built from 14 residues. The CDR3 loop reads CASSTPGGIYEQYF. The CDR3 nucleotides are TGTGCCAGCAGCACACCTGGGGGTATCTACGAGCAGTACTTC.